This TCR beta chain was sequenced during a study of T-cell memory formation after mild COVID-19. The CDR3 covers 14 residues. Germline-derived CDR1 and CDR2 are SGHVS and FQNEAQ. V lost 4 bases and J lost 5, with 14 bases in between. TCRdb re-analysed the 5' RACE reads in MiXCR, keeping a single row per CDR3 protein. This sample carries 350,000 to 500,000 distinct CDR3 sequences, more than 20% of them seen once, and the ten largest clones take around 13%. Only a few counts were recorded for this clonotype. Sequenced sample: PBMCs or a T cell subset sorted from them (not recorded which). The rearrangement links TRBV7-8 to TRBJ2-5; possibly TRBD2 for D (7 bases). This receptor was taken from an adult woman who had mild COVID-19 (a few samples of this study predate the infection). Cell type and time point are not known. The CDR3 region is CASSWGGQSETQYF. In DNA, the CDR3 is TGTGCCAGCAGCTGGGGGGGGCAGTCGGAGACCCAGTACTTC.